This TCR beta chain stems from a study of blood T cell repertoires in COVID-19. The wider study: Researchers got acute and convalescent COVID-19 samples from the United States, Italy and Spain.

Methods used by the authors: Amplification with reference gene primers provided the estimates of nucleated cell counts. The protocol was immunoSEQ multiplex PCR, while the TCRdb copy is restricted to in-frame clones and leaves out a portion. V and J calls and clone size are those listed in that table; D and trimming were worked out from the DNA. The sample records about 230,000 clones, roughly nine tenths being singletons. The receptor was derived from a woman between 18 and 30 years old who had recovered from COVID-19. What was sequenced was peripheral blood.

CDR3 sequence (DNA): TGTGCCAGCAGTTTAGGAACAGGGGTTGAAGCTTTCTTT. This gives the protein CASSLGTGVEAFF. The rearrangement links TRBV27 to TRBJ1-1; 7 positions agree with TRBD1. This CDR3 contains 13 residues. Germline V gene lookup returns CDR1 MNHEY and CDR2 SMNVEV (reference sequence). V was pared by 2 bases and J by 7 bases, with 4 bases of the junction left unmatched.